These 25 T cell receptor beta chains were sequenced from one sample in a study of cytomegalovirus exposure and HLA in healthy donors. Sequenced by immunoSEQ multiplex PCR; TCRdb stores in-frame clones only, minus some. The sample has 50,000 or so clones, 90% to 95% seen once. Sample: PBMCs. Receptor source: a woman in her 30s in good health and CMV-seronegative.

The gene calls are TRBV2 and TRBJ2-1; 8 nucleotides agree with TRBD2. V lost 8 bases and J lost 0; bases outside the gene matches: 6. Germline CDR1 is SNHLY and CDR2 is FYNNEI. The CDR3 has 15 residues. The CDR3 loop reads CASASGPSSYNEQFF. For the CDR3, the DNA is TGTGCCAGCGCTAGCGGGCCTAGCTCCTACAATGAGCAGTTCTTC.

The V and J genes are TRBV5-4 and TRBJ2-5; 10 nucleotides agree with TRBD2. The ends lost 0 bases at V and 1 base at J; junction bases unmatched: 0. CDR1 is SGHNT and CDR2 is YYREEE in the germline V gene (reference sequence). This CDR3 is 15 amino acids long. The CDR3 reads CASSLASGSQETQYF. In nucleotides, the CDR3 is TGTGCCAGCAGCTTGGCTAGCGGGAGCCAAGAGACCCAGTACTTC.

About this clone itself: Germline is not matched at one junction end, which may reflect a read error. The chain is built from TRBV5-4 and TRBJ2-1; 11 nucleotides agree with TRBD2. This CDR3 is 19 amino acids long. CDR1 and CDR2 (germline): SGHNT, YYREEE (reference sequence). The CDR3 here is CASRLGLAVLESSYNEQFF. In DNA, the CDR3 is TGTGCCAGCAGGTTGGGACTAGCGGTCCTCGAATCCTCCTACAATGAGCAGTTCTTC.

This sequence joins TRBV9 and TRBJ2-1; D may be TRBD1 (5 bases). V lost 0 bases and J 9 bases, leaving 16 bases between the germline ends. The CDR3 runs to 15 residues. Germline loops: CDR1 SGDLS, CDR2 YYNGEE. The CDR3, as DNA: TGTGCCAGCAGCGTAGCTCAGTTCGGACAAGGTGAGCAGTTCTTC. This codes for CASSVAQFGQGEQFF.

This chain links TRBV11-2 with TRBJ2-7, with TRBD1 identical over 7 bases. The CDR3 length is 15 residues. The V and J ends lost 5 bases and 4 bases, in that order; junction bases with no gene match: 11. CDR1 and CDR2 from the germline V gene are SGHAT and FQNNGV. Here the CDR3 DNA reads TGTGCCAGCAGCCCACGGCAGGGGGAGACGTACGAGCAGTACTTC. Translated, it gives CASSPRQGETYEQYF.

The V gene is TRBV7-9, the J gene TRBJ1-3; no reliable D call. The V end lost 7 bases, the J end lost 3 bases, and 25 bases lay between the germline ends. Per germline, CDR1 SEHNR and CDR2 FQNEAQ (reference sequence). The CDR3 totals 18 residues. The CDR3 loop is CASIPVSFGEMVGNTIYF. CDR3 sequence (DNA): TGTGCCAGCATCCCGGTGTCCTTTGGGGAGATGGTTGGAAACACCATATATTTT.

As DNA, the CDR3 is TGTGCCAGCAGTTTAAGGGCAGGGGACGCGGGAGGCAATCAGCCCCAGCATTTT. It encodes CASSLRAGDAGGNQPQHF. This chain connects TRBV27 to TRBJ1-5; TRBD1 might be the D (6 bases). This CDR3 spans 18 amino acids. Germline CDR1 MNHEY, CDR2 SMNVEV (reference sequence). The germline V and J ends were trimmed by 2 bases and 2 bases, with 19 bases remaining between them.

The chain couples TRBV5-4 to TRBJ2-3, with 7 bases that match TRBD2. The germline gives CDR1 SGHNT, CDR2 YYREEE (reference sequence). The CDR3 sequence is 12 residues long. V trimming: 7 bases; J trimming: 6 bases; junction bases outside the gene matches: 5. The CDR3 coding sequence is TGTGCCAGCGGGAGGGCCTCGGATACGCAGTATTTT. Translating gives CASGRASDTQYF.

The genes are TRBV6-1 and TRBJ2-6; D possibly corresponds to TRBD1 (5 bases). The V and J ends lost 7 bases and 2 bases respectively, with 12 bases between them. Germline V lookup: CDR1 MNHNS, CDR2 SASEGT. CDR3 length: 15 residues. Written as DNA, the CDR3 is TGTGCCAGCAAGCTCCAGGGTGCTGGGGCCAACGTCCTGACTTTC. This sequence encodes CASKLQGAGANVLTF.

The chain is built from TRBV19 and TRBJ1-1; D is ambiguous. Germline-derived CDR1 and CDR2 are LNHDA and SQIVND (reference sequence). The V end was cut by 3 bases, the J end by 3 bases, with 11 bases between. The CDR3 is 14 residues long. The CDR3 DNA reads TGTGCCAGTAGTATCGGGTTGAGCTACACTGAAGCTTTCTTT. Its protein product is CASSIGLSYTEAFF.

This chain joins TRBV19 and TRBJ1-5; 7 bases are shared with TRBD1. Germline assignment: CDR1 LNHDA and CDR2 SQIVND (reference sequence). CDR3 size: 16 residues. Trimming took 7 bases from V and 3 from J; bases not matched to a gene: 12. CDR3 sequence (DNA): TGTGCCAGTACCACTACAGGGGCAAGTCACAATCAGCCCCAGCATTTT. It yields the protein CASTTTGASHNQPQHF.

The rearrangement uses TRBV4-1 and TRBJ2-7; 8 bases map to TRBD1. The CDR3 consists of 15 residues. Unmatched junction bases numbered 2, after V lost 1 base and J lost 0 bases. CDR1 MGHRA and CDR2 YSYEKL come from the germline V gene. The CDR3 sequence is CASSQAGQDSYEQYF. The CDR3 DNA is TGCGCCAGCAGCCAAGCGGGACAGGACTCCTACGAGCAGTACTTC.

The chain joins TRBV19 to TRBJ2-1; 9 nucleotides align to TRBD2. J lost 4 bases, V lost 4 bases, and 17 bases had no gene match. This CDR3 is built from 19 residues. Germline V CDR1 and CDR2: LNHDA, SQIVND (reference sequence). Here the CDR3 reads CASSTKTGLAEGAYNEQFF. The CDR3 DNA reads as TGTGCCAGTAGTACAAAGACGGGACTAGCAGAAGGAGCATACAATGAGCAGTTCTTC. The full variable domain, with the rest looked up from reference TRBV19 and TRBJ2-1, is DGGITQSPKYLFRKEGQNVTLSCEQNLNHDAMYWYRQDPGQGLRLIYYSQIVNDFQKGDIAEGYSVSREKKESFPLTVTSAQKNPTAFYLCASSTKTGLAEGAYNEQFFGPGTRLTVL.

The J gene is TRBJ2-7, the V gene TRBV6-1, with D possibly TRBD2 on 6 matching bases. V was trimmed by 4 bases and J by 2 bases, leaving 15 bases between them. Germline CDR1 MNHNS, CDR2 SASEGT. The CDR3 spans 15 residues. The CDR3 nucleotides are TGTGCCAGCAGTGCCGGCGGGGCCACTACCTACGAGCAGTACTTC. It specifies CASSAGGATTYEQYF.

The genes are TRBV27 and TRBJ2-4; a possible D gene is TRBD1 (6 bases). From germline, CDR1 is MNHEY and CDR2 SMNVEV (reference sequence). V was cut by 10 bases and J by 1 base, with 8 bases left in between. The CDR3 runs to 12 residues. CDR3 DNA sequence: TGTGCCACAGGGGAGGCCAAAAACATTCAGTACTTC. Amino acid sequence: CATGEAKNIQYF.

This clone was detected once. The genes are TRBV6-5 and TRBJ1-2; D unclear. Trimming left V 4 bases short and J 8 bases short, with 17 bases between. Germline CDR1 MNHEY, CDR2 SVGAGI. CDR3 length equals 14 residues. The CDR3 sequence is CASSSRRATGGYTF. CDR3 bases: TGTGCCAGCAGTTCCCGACGCGCCACGGGAGGCTACACCTTC.

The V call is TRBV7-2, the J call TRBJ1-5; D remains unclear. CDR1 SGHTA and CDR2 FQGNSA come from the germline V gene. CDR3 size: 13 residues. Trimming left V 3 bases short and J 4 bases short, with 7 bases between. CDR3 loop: CASSFSTNQPQHF. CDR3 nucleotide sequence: TGTGCCAGCAGCTTTTCGACAAATCAGCCCCAGCATTTT.

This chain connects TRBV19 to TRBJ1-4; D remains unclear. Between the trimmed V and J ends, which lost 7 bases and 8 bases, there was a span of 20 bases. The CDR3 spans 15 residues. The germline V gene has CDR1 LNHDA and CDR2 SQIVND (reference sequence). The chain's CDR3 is CASTDMSTGEEKLFF. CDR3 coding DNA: TGTGCCAGTACAGATATGAGTACCGGGGAGGAAAAACTGTTTTTT.

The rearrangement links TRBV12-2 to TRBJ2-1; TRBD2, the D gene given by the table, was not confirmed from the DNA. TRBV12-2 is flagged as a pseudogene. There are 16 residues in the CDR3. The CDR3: CASRLRGGRAPSEQFF. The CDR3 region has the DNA TGTGCAAGTCGCTTACGTGGCGGGAGGGCCCCGAGCGAGCAGTTCTTC.

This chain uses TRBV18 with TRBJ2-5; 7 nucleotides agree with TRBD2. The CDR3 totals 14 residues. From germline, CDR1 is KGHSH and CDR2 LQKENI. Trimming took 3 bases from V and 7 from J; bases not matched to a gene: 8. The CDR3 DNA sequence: TGTGCCAGCTCACCGGGCACCTCGGGGGGGACCCAGTACTTC. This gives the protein CASSPGTSGGTQYF.

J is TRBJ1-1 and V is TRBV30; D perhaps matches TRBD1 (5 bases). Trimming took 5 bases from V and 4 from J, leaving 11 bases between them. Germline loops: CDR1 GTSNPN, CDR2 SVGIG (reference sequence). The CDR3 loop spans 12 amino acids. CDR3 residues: CAWGGVSTEAFF. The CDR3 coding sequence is TGTGCCTGGGGGGGGGTGAGCACTGAAGCTTTCTTT.

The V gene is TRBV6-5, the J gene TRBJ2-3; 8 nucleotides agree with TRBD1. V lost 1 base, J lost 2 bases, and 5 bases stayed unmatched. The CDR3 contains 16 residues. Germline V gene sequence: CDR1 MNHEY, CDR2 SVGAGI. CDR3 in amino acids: CASSYFRQGSTDTQYF. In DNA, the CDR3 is TGTGCCAGCAGTTACTTCAGACAGGGGTCCACAGATACGCAGTATTTT.

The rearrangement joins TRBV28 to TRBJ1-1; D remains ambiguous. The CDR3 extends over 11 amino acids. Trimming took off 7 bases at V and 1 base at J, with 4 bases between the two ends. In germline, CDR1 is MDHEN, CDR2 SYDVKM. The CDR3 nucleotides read TGTGCCAGCATGAGGAACACTGAAGCTTTCTTT. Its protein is CASMRNTEAFF.

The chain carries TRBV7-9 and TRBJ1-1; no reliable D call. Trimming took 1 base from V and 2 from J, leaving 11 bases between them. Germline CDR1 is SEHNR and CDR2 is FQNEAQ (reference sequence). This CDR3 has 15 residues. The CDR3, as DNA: TGTGCCAGCAGCTTAGGGGCAGGCTTCAACACTGAAGCTTTCTTT. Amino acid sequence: CASSLGAGFNTEAFF.

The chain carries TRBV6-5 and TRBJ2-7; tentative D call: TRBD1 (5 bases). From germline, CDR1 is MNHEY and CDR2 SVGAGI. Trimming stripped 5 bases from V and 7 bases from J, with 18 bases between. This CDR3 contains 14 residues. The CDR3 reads CASSDGARVREQYF. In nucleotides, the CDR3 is TGTGCCAGCAGTGATGGCGCCAGGGTGAGGGAGCAGTACTTC.